This TCR beta chain was found in a study of cytomegalovirus exposure and HLA in healthy donors. Findings and caveats of the study: In a later analysis, V- and J-gene trimming of beta chains associated with a DCLRE1C missense variant, replicated independently.

A note on this clone: The antigen is not known.

Healthy individuals who donated bone marrow served as the donors. The length of the CDR3 is 15 residues. V was cut by 3 bases and J by 2 bases, with 13 bases left in between. Per germline, CDR1 SEHNR and CDR2 FQNEAQ (reference sequence). The primer mix had 60 Vbeta and 13 Jbeta primers. The method was immunoSEQ multiplex PCR; TCRdb's version includes in-frame clones alone and lacks a portion of them. Of 80,000 to 95,000 clones in the sample, 70% to 75% were seen once. The sequencing input was PBMCs. The sequence was obtained from a woman between 18 and 29 years old in good health and CMV-seropositive. V is TRBV7-9 and J is TRBJ2-5, with D perhaps matching TRBD2 (5 bases). CDR3 in amino acids: CASSFLARRQETQYF. In DNA form, the CDR3 reads TGTGCCAGCAGCTTCCTAGCCAGGCGGCAAGAGACCCAGTACTTC.